The rows below give T cell receptor beta chains drawn from one sample of a study of cytomegalovirus exposure and HLA in healthy donors. The table came from immunoSEQ multiplex PCR; TCRdb's copy has only in-frame clones and leaves some out. The data contain under 65,000 clones, approximately 81% of them seen just once; the ten biggest clones take up roughly 3%. The sequencing sample was made of PBMCs. The receptors shown here come from a woman aged 18-30 years in good health and CMV-seronegative. The CDR3 runs from the conserved cysteine through the conserved F or W. A D gene is named only where the DNA matches it firmly. Where a row states a size, it is once, few, many or the class of an expanded clone; other rows omit it.

D: NA
J: TRBJ2-3
V: TRBV7-9
size: once
CDR3: CASSLDLDTQYF
DNA: TGTGCCAGCAGCTTAGACTTAGATACGCAGTATTTT

D: NA
J: TRBJ2-7
V: TRBV7-2
size: NA
CDR3: CATLGVPNEQYF
DNA: TGTGCCACCCTAGGGGTTCCCAACGAGCAGTACTTC

D: NA
J: TRBJ1-1
V: TRBV21-1
size: few
CDR3: CASDRDTEAFF
DNA: TGTGCCAGCGACAGGGACACTGAAGCTTTCTTT

D: NA
J: TRBJ1-2
V: TRBV9
size: NA
CDR3: CASSATDRTLYGYTF
DNA: TGTGCCAGCAGCGCAACTGACAGGACCCTCTATGGCTACACCTTC

D: NA
J: TRBJ2-2
V: TRBV2
size: NA
CDR3: CASSARTPNTGELFF
DNA: TGTGCCAGCAGTGCCCGGACACCGAACACCGGGGAGCTGTTTTTT

D: TRBD1
J: TRBJ1-4
V: TRBV5-4
size: NA
CDR3: CASSSNRGVGEKLFF
DNA: TGTGCCAGCAGCTCAAACAGGGGCGTGGGTGAAAAACTGTTTTTT

D: NA
J: TRBJ2-3
V: TRBV6-4
size: few
CDR3: CASSESETDTQYF
DNA: TGTGCCAGCAGTGAGAGTGAAACAGATACGCAGTATTTT

D: TRBD2
J: TRBJ2-5
V: TRBV10-3
size: NA
CDR3: CATTDARGSQETQYF
DNA: TGTGCCACCACGGACGCGCGGGGGAGTCAAGAGACCCAGTACTTC

D: NA
J: TRBJ2-7
V: TRBV5-6
size: NA
CDR3: CASSLYRSTYEQYF
DNA: TGTGCCAGCAGCTTGTACAGGTCTACCTACGAGCAGTACTTC

D: NA
J: TRBJ2-7
V: TRBV27
size: NA
CDR3: CASSLVGVDNYEQYF
DNA: TGTGCCAGCAGTTTAGTCGGGGTCGATAATTACGAGCAGTACTTC

D: NA
J: TRBJ2-3
V: TRBV11-2
size: NA
CDR3: CASSRGGTEVDTQYF
DNA: TGTGCCAGCAGCCGTGGCGGGACCGAGGTGGATACGCAGTATTTT

D: TRBD1
J: TRBJ1-1
V: TRBV19
size: NA
CDR3: CASSNLKVQGARLMNTEAFF
DNA: TGTGCCAGTAGTAACCTCAAAGTCCAGGGGGCTAGGCTAATGAACACTGAAGCTTTCTTT

D: NA
J: TRBJ2-1
V: TRBV27
size: NA
CDR3: CASMYSLGHNEQFF
DNA: TGTGCCAGCATGTACTCCCTGGGCCACAATGAGCAGTTCTTC

D: NA
J: TRBJ2-3
V: TRBV27
size: NA
CDR3: CASSHSPRDTQYF
DNA: TGTGCCAGCAGTCATAGTCCCAGGGATACGCAGTATTTT

D: NA
J: TRBJ1-5
V: TRBV28
size: NA
CDR3: CASRLLTEPQHF
DNA: TGTGCCAGCAGATTGTTGACAGAGCCCCAGCATTTT

D: TRBD2
J: TRBJ2-1
V: TRBV6-1
size: NA
CDR3: CASSVGTREFF
DNA: TGTGCCAGCAGTGTCGGGACTAGGGAGTTCTTC

D: NA
J: TRBJ1-3
V: TRBV9
size: NA
CDR3: CASSPRAGGSGNTIYF
DNA: TGTGCCAGCAGCCCTAGGGCGGGAGGTTCTGGAAACACCATATATTTT

D: TRBD1
J: TRBJ2-7
V: TRBV27
size: NA
CDR3: CASSYLGTGTVVYEQYF
DNA: TGTGCCAGCAGTTATCTAGGAACCGGGACAGTAGTCTACGAGCAGTACTTC